These 27 T cell receptor beta chains originate from one sample sequenced in a study of blood T cell repertoires in COVID-19. Sequencing used immunoSEQ multiplex PCR; TCRdb keeps in-frame clones, though not all of them. This table holds about 260,000 clones, roughly 90% found once. The material sequenced was peripheral blood. Every receptor here comes from a woman under 40 with COVID-19, enrolled during active disease.

The V and J genes are TRBV6-4 and TRBJ2-2; the D gene is possibly TRBD2 (5 bases). V was shortened by 11 bases and J by 6 bases, with 13 bases between the two germline ends. The germline gives CDR1 MRHNA, CDR2 SNTAGT. The CDR3 is made up of 12 amino acids. CDR3 nucleotides: TGTGCCTTCGGGAACCGGGCCGGGGAGCTGTTTTTT. Amino acids: CAFGNRAGELFF.

The chain carries TRBV7-8 and TRBJ1-4, with TRBD1 matching 9 bases. With 4 bases clipped from V and 8 bases from J, the junction kept 8 bases outside the gene matches. The CDR3 contains 15 residues. Germline CDR1 is SGHVS and CDR2 is FQNEAQ. This chain's CDR3 is CASSSGTGRREKLFF. CDR3 nucleotides: TGTGCCAGCAGCTCGGGGACAGGGAGAAGGGAAAAACTGTTTTTT.

This clone was seen a few times. The V gene is TRBV5-4, the J gene TRBJ1-5; no clear D gene. V lost 1 base to trimming and J lost 0 bases, with 5 bases between them. The germline gives CDR1 SGHNT, CDR2 YYREEE (reference sequence). This CDR3 contains 14 residues. The CDR3 nucleotides are TGTGCCAGCAGCTTGCCAGGTAGCAATCAGCCCCAGCATTTT. Amino acids: CASSLPGSNQPQHF.

This clone was observed a single time. The V and J genes are TRBV27 and TRBJ2-5; 7 bases are shared with TRBD1. V was pared by 2 bases and J by 4 bases, with 4 bases of the junction left unmatched. Germline V gives CDR1 MNHEY, CDR2 SMNVEV (reference sequence). This CDR3 spans 14 amino acids. The CDR3 protein is CASSLIGGGETQYF. The CDR3 nucleotides are TGTGCCAGCAGTTTAATAGGGGGCGGAGAGACCCAGTACTTC.

The rearrangement joins TRBV9 to TRBJ1-6, with a weak D call TRBD1 (5 bases). V lost 4 bases, J lost 9 bases, and 14 bases lay in between. Germline values: CDR1 SGDLS, CDR2 YYNGEE. The CDR3 sequence is 14 residues long. The CDR3 is CASSLGEMSSPLHF. Here the CDR3 DNA reads TGTGCCAGCAGCCTAGGGGAGATGAGTTCACCCCTCCACTTT. The complete variable domain, with remaining parts taken from reference TRBV9 and TRBJ1-6, reads DSGVTQTPKHLITATGQRVTLRCSPRSGDLSVYWYQQSLDQGLQFLIQYYNGEERAKGNILERFSAQQFPDLHSELNLSSLELGDSALYFCASSLGEMSSPLHFGNGTRLTVT.

The chain employs TRBV7-3 and TRBJ1-6; D is unclear. The V end was cut by 5 bases, the J end by 2 bases, with 16 bases between. Germline V gives CDR1 SGHTA, CDR2 FQGTGA. There are 17 residues in the CDR3. The CDR3 coding sequence is TGTGCCAGCAGCCTTGGGAGGGCGGGCGCCTATAATTCACCCCTCCACTTT. It translates to CASSLGRAGAYNSPLHF.

The chain links TRBV7-2 to TRBJ1-4; TRBD1 is a possible D gene (5 bases). The CDR3 consists of 15 residues. The V gene lost 2 bases and the J gene lost 0 bases, with 7 bases spanning the gap. Germline assignment: CDR1 SGHTA and CDR2 FQGNSA. The CDR3 DNA sequence: TGTGCCAGCAGCTTAACGGGGGCAACTAATGAAAAACTGTTTTTT. This sequence encodes CASSLTGATNEKLFF.

Here the CDR3 reads CASSQDFNGFGEQYF. The CDR3 DNA follows: TGCGCCAGCAGCCAAGATTTCAACGGGTTCGGCGAGCAGTACTTC. The chain uses TRBV4-3 and TRBJ2-7; D unclear. Germline CDR1 is LGHNA and CDR2 is YSLEER. The germline V and J ends were trimmed by 0 bases and 6 bases, with 15 bases remaining between them. The CDR3 totals 15 residues.

The chain carries TRBV6-5 and TRBJ2-3; D gene unclear. The length of the CDR3 is 12 residues. Germline V gene lookup returns CDR1 MNHEY and CDR2 SVGAGI. Trimming stripped 2 bases from V and 6 bases from J, with 6 bases between. CDR3 DNA sequence: TGTGCCAGCAGTTACCCCCCGGATACGCAGTATTTT. Translating it yields CASSYPPDTQYF.

This chain connects TRBV28 to TRBJ1-2, with D unclear. The CDR3 spans 14 residues. V dropped 7 bases and J dropped 4 bases, with 16 bases sitting between them. Per the germline V gene, CDR1 is MDHEN and CDR2 is SYDVKM. Here the CDR3 DNA reads TGTGCCAGCACCACTAGGCAGGCTTTCTATGGCTACACCTTC. Protein sequence: CASTTRQAFYGYTF.

The chain links TRBV6-6 to TRBJ2-2; D unresolved. V was shortened by 3 bases and J by 1 base, with 3 bases between the two germline ends. Germline loops: CDR1 MNHNY, CDR2 SVGAGI (reference sequence). This CDR3 region has 13 residues. The DNA for the CDR3 is TGTGCCAGCAGTTATAAGAACACCGGGGAGCTGTTTTTT. As protein: CASSYKNTGELFF.

The chain uses TRBV30 and TRBJ1-2; TRBD1 aligns across 8 bases. Germline CDR1 and CDR2: GTSNPN and SVGIG (reference sequence). CDR3 size: 13 residues. Trimming took 1 base from V and 7 from J; bases not matched to a gene: 5. CDR3 residues: CAWSADREVGYTF. CDR3 in DNA: TGTGCCTGGAGTGCGGACAGGGAGGTTGGCTACACCTTC.

This rearrangement joins TRBV15 to TRBJ2-7; 7 bases are a match to TRBD2. This CDR3 has 14 residues. Germline V gene sequence: CDR1 LNHNV, CDR2 YYDKDF (reference sequence). With 5 bases clipped from V and 9 bases from J, the junction kept 13 bases outside the gene matches. The CDR3 bases are TGTGCCACCAGCCTTACCGGCGGGGGACCGTGGCAGTACTTC. It is translated as CATSLTGGGPWQYF. The whole variable domain, filled in from reference TRBV15 and TRBJ2-7, reads DAMVIQNPRYQVTQFGKPVTLSCSQTLNHNVMYWYQQKSSQAPKLLFHYYDKDFNNEADTPDNFQSRRPNTSFCFLDIRSPGLGDTAMYLCATSLTGGGPWQYFGPGTRLTVT.

This chain links TRBV5-3 with TRBJ1-2; D unresolved. TRBV5-3 is known as an ORF, though its function is uncertain. The length of the CDR3 is 13 residues. V was cut by 3 bases and J by 4 bases, with 10 bases left in between. The CDR3 DNA follows: TGTGCCAGAAGCTACCGGTCTGGCTATGGCTACACCTTC. Protein: CARSYRSGYGYTF.

V gene TRBV5-1 combines with J gene TRBJ2-5, with a tentative D call TRBD2 (5 bases). Trimming took off 3 bases at V and 9 bases at J, with 24 bases between the two ends. The germline gives CDR1 SGHRS, CDR2 YFSETQ. The CDR3 covers 16 residues. This chain's CDR3 is CASSSDRERLIGAQYF. The CDR3 coding sequence is TGCGCCAGCAGCTCGGACCGGGAACGTCTGATTGGGGCCCAGTACTTC.

The chain recombines TRBV28 with TRBJ1-2; D is perhaps TRBD1 (6 bases). The germline V gene encodes CDR1 MDHEN and CDR2 SYDVKM. The V gene lost 0 bases and the J gene lost 5 bases, with 10 bases spanning the gap. This CDR3 region has 14 residues. CDR3 loop: CASSLWGGGYGYTF. The CDR3 nucleotides read TGTGCCAGCAGTTTATGGGGAGGGGGGTATGGCTACACCTTC.

V and J are TRBV5-1 and TRBJ1-5; 9 nucleotides match TRBD1. Germline CDR1 is SGHRS and CDR2 is YFSETQ. The CDR3 loop spans 15 amino acids. V shed 4 bases and J 5 bases; nucleotides not matched to a gene: 7. CDR3 nucleotide sequence: TGCGCCAGCAGCCTGGGACAGGGCGGCGATCAGCCCCAGCATTTT. This encodes CASSLGQGGDQPQHF.

The rearrangement links TRBV19 to TRBJ2-2; possibly TRBD2 for D (6 bases). The CDR3 length is 15 residues. Trimming took 2 bases from V and 2 from J, leaving 9 bases between them. Germline values: CDR1 LNHDA, CDR2 SQIVND (reference sequence). The CDR3 bases are TGTGCCAGTAGTATAAAGGGGACTAACACCGGGGAGCTGTTTTTT. It is translated as CASSIKGTNTGELFF.

The chain carries TRBV2 and TRBJ2-6; TRBD1 matches at 9 bases. The CDR3 consists of 14 residues. V shed 7 bases and J 7 bases; nucleotides not matched to a gene: 5. Germline V gene sequence: CDR1 SNHLY, CDR2 FYNNEI. The CDR3: CASTRDRVANVLTF. CDR3 DNA sequence: TGTGCCAGCACCCGGGACAGGGTAGCCAACGTCCTGACTTTC.

The chain couples TRBV6-1 to TRBJ1-1; 7 bases map to TRBD1. The trim removed 0 bases at V and 4 bases at J, leaving 5 bases unmatched. The CDR3 has 15 amino acids. CDR1 and CDR2 from the germline V gene are MNHNS and SASEGT. CDR3 sequence reads: CASSEALGQSTEAFF. CDR3 DNA sequence: TGTGCCAGCAGTGAAGCCTTGGGACAGAGCACTGAAGCTTTCTTT.

The chain carries TRBV30 and TRBJ1-6; D is possibly TRBD1 (5 bases). Trimming shortened V by 8 bases and J by 5 bases, and 13 bases separated the two germline ends. The CDR3 runs to 13 residues. CDR1 is GTSNPN and CDR2 is SVGIG in the germline V gene (reference sequence). CDR3 loop: CAVSGGDNSPLHF. The DNA of the CDR3 is TGTGCCGTGAGCGGGGGTGATAATTCACCCCTCCACTTT.

This sequence joins TRBV6-2 or TRBV6-3 and TRBJ1-2, with D perhaps matching TRBD1 (6 bases). Germline V CDR1 and CDR2: MNHEY, SVGEGT. This CDR3 has 15 residues. V lost 0 bases to trimming and J lost 7 bases, with 15 bases between them. The CDR3 DNA reads as TGTGCCAGCAGTTACTCGATCGGCAGGGGATCTGGCTACACCTTC. Translating gives CASSYSIGRGSGYTF.

The V gene is TRBV28, the J gene TRBJ2-3, with 8 nucleotides matching TRBD2. This CDR3 region has 16 residues. J was trimmed by 4 bases and V by 5 bases; bases with no gene match: 11. Germline loops: CDR1 MDHEN, CDR2 SYDVKM. The CDR3, as DNA: TGTGCCAGCAGTCCCCCCGGGCGGGAGGCGCCAGATACGCAGTATTTT. This translates into CASSPPGREAPDTQYF.

This clone was recorded a few times. The genes are TRBV24-1 and TRBJ1-6; tentatively, D is TRBD1 (5 bases). V was shortened by 3 bases and J by 2 bases, with 22 bases between the two germline ends. Germline V gene lookup returns CDR1 KGHDR and CDR2 SFDVKD. This CDR3 is built from 20 residues. The CDR3 spells CATSDLLRQGVFPYNSPLHF. CDR3 DNA sequence: TGTGCCACCAGTGATCTCTTGAGGCAGGGTGTATTCCCCTATAATTCACCCCTCCACTTT.

The rearrangement uses TRBV3-1 (or the pseudogene TRBV3-2) and TRBJ2-1; D not certain. Germline CDR1 LGHDT, CDR2 YNNKEL (reference sequence). CDR3 size: 11 residues. The V end was cut by 8 bases, the J end by 10 bases, with 12 bases between. The CDR3 DNA sequence: TGTGCCAGCGGTCATTCCAGGGAGCAGTTCTTC. This translates into CASGHSREQFF.

The genes are TRBV28 and TRBJ2-4; D is possibly TRBD2 (6 bases). From germline, CDR1 is MDHEN and CDR2 SYDVKM. CDR3 length: 13 residues. V was trimmed by 1 base and J by 16 bases, leaving 17 bases between them. The CDR3 is CASSLLFGTSKYF. The CDR3 DNA is TGTGCCAGCAGTTTATTATTCGGGACTTCGAAATACTTC.

The chain links TRBV24-1 to TRBJ2-3; 7 positions match TRBD2. This CDR3 spans 13 amino acids. Per germline, CDR1 KGHDR and CDR2 SFDVKD. The J segment lost 5 bases and the V segment lost 9 bases, leaving 7 bases of the junction unmatched. CDR3 bases: TGTGCCACCCGGGAGGTAGCGGGAGATACGCAGTATTTT. This translates into CATREVAGDTQYF.